One sample yielded the 29 T cell receptor beta chains listed below, sequenced in a study of identical twins listed by TCRdb under 2016. Preparation of the library involved 5' RACE. This sample was sequenced with an Illumina HiSeq 2000. TCRdb redid the processing of the public reads, applying fastp at Q25 and MiXCR, and retained in-frame beta chains. Rows with one shared CDR3 protein collapse into an entry with the most common genes and DNA. The table for this sample lists over 550,000 distinct CDR3 sequences; roughly 6.6% of them were counted only once. The leading ten clones occupy about 1.6% of the sample. These data are also associated with another study on yellow fever vaccine responses in identical twins.

Specimen: PBMCs. Source of these receptors: a woman between 18 and 29 years old in good health.

Ten or more counts support this clonotype. The gene calls are TRBV28 and TRBJ2-7; D is undetermined. This CDR3 has 12 residues. V shed 8 bases and J shed 2 bases, with 10 bases lying between them. Germline CDR1 and CDR2: MDHEN and SYDVKM. This CDR3 reads CASRSVTYEQYF. The CDR3 DNA reads TGTGCCAGCCGCAGCGTGACCTACGAGCAGTACTTC.

This clonotype was seen many times. V is TRBV27 and J is TRBJ1-6; 8 bases map to TRBD1. The CDR3 extends over 19 amino acids. The junction had 11 bases not matched to a gene; V was cut back by 4 bases and J by 0 bases. CDR1 is MNHEY and CDR2 is SMNVEV in the germline V gene (reference sequence). CDR3 bases: TGTGCCAGCAGTTCCCGGACAGGGAGCAGGGGCTCCTATAATTCACCCCTCCACTTT. Amino acids: CASSSRTGSRGSYNSPLHF.

This clonotype was detected many times. The rearrangement links TRBV28 to TRBJ2-1; D remains ambiguous. V lost 4 bases and J 0 bases, leaving 19 bases between the germline ends. The CDR3 contains 18 residues. Germline-derived CDR1 and CDR2 are MDHEN and SYDVKM. CDR3 DNA: TGTGCCAGCAGTTATCCCCGGGTGAGCGCGAGCTCCTACAATGAGCAGTTCTTC. It is translated as CASSYPRVSASSYNEQFF.

This clonotype was detected many times. The chain uses TRBV7-9 and TRBJ2-5, with D unclear. Per germline, CDR1 SEHNR and CDR2 FQNEAQ (reference sequence). This CDR3 region has 14 residues. V was cut by 2 bases and J by 5 bases, with 12 bases left in between. CDR3 DNA: TGTGCCAGCAGCTTATCGGAGATCGGGGAGACCCAGTACTTC. Translated, it gives CASSLSEIGETQYF. Using reference TRBV7-9 and TRBJ2-5 for the parts outside the CDR3, the full variable domain is DTGVSQNPRHKITKRGQNVTFRCDPISEHNRLYWYRQTLGQGPEFLTYFQNEAQLEKSRLLSDRFSAERPKGSFSTLEIQRTEQGDSAMYLCASSLSEIGETQYFGPGTRLLVL.

This clonotype was seen repeatedly, ten times or more. This chain links TRBV11-1 with TRBJ2-1, with D perhaps being TRBD1 or TRBD2 (5 bases each). V lost 5 bases, J lost 3 bases, and 32 bases lay in between. This CDR3 has 21 residues. In germline, CDR1 is SGHAT, CDR2 FQDESV (reference sequence). CDR3 nucleotides: TGTGCCAGCAGCCCCGATTCGGGGCGACACCCAACCTCCGCCCGCTACAATGAGCAGTTCTTC. This translates into CASSPDSGRHPTSARYNEQFF.

The chain is built from TRBV19 and TRBJ2-1; the D is unclear. This CDR3 has 15 amino acids. CDR1 and CDR2 (germline): LNHDA, SQIVND (reference sequence). Trimming took off 4 bases at V and 3 bases at J, with 13 bases between the two ends. The CDR3 region has the DNA TGTGCCAGTAGTACCTCATTTTCGGGCTACAATGAGCAGTTCTTC. Its protein is CASSTSFSGYNEQFF.

This clonotype has a handful of counts. The V and J genes are TRBV20-1 and TRBJ1-1; perhaps TRBD1 as D (5 bases). V lost 1 base and J lost 11, with 11 bases in between. Germline assignment: CDR1 DFQATT and CDR2 SNEGSKA (reference sequence). This CDR3 is 11 amino acids long. CDR3 nucleotides: TGCAGTGCTAGAGGCGAGGAGGGGGCTTTCTTT. It is translated as CSARGEEGAFF.

The rearrangement joins TRBV27 to TRBJ1-2; 7 bases fit TRBD1. The CDR3 runs 14 residues. CDR1 is MNHEY and CDR2 is SMNVEV in the germline V gene (reference sequence). V dropped 4 bases and J dropped 7; count of bases not matched to a gene: 9. The CDR3 protein is CASSSPDRRGGYTF. The CDR3 DNA sequence: TGTGCCAGCAGTTCGCCGGACAGGCGTGGTGGCTACACCTTC.

This clonotype was observed at least ten times. The chain uses TRBV3-1 and TRBJ2-3, with D possibly TRBD2 on 7 matching bases. This CDR3 comprises 16 residues. The germline V gene has CDR1 LGHDT and CDR2 YNNKEL (reference sequence). V was trimmed by 4 bases and J by 4 bases, leaving 18 bases between them. CDR3 nucleotide sequence: TGTGCCAGCAGCCGGTATGGAAGGGGGGGCGCAGATACGCAGTATTTT. Its translation is CASSRYGRGGADTQYF.

This clonotype occurred many times. V usage is TRBV7-9 and J usage is TRBJ2-3; D not resolved. The germline V gene encodes CDR1 SEHNR and CDR2 FQNEAQ (reference sequence). The CDR3 length is 12 residues. The ends were cut back, 3 bases at V and 4 bases at J, with 5 bases in the middle. CDR3 region: CASSFQADTQYF. In DNA form, the CDR3 reads TGTGCCAGCAGCTTTCAAGCAGATACGCAGTATTTT.

This clonotype was observed a handful of times. The V and J genes are TRBV10-3 and TRBJ2-2, with D possibly matching TRBD1 (6 bases). CDR3 length equals 16 residues. V was cut by 4 bases and J by 4 bases, with 16 bases left in between. The V gene's germline CDR1 is ENHRY and CDR2 SYGVKD. This CDR3 is CAISVLQGTTTGELFF. The DNA for the CDR3 is TGTGCCATCAGTGTTTTACAGGGAACAACCACCGGGGAGCTGTTTTTT.

Ten or more counts support this clonotype. The V call is TRBV15, the J call TRBJ2-2, with TRBD2 matching over 9 bases. V lost 0 bases, J lost 7 bases, and 9 bases stayed unmatched. CDR3 length: 17 amino acids. Germline V lookup: CDR1 LNHNV, CDR2 YYDKDF (reference sequence). Here the CDR3 DNA reads TGTGCCACCAGCAGAGATATCAGCGGGGGGTGGTACGGGGAGCTGTTTTTT. It specifies CATSRDISGGWYGELFF.

This clonotype came up many times. The chain recombines TRBV6-2 or TRBV6-3 with TRBJ2-3; D gene uncertain. Trimming cost V 0 bases and J 0 bases, with 10 bases left between them. The CDR3 is made up of 16 amino acids. Germline CDR1 reads MNHEY; CDR2 reads SVGEGT. This CDR3 reads CASSYSVPLSTDTQYF. As DNA, the CDR3 is TGTGCCAGCAGTTACTCGGTGCCCCTCAGCACAGATACGCAGTATTTT.

This clonotype was observed at least ten times. The V call is TRBV12-3 or TRBV12-4, the J call TRBJ2-5; 7 positions agree with TRBD1. Germline trimming cut 6 bases from V and 9 bases from J; bases unmatched to any gene: 19. The CDR3 spans 16 residues. The DNA of the CDR3 is TGTGCCAGCAGCCAAGAAGGGGGCTCACTAGGGCCTGCCCAGTACTTC. Translated: CASSQEGGSLGPAQYF.

Only a few counts were recorded for this clonotype. This sequence joins TRBV3-1 and TRBJ2-7; possible D gene TRBD2, 5 bases. Trimming shortened V by 3 bases and J by 0 bases, and 12 bases separated the two germline ends. The CDR3 contains 15 residues. Germline CDR1 and CDR2: LGHDT and YNNKEL (reference sequence). The CDR3 reads CASSHLGRSSYEQYF. The CDR3 coding sequence is TGTGCCAGCAGCCACCTAGGGAGAAGCTCCTACGAGCAGTACTTC.

In this sample, this clonotype turned up a few times. This chain uses TRBV5-1 with TRBJ2-7; 11 bases match TRBD1. J lost 4 bases, V lost 4 bases, and 10 bases had no gene match. The CDR3 spans 16 residues. CDR1 and CDR2 from the germline V gene are SGHRS and YFSETQ. In DNA form, the CDR3 reads TGCGCCAGCAGCCTAGATGGACAGGGGGCGCGGTACGAGCAGTACTTC. Translated, it gives CASSLDGQGARYEQYF.

For the CDR3, the DNA is TGTGCCAGCAGTGGCGGGGGCGACACCGGGGAGCTGTTTTTT. Translation gives CASSGGGDTGELFF. The V and J genes are TRBV6-1 and TRBJ2-2, with D maybe TRBD2 (7 bases). In germline, CDR1 is MNHNS, CDR2 SASEGT. Trimming took off 4 bases at V and 3 bases at J, with 9 bases between the two ends. CDR3 length equals 14 residues.

The chain joins TRBV7-2 to TRBJ2-3, with D possibly being TRBD1 (5 bases). CDR3 length equals 16 residues. Germline V lookup: CDR1 SGHTA, CDR2 FQGNSA. The germline V and J ends were trimmed by 5 bases and 2 bases, with 17 bases remaining between them. CDR3 protein: CASSTTDTLYTDTQYF. For the CDR3, the DNA is TGTGCCAGCAGCACGACAGACACCTTATACACAGATACGCAGTATTTT.

The rearrangement joins TRBV7-9 to TRBJ2-1, with 13 bases matching TRBD2. Looked up from germline, CDR1 is SEHNR and CDR2 is FQNEAQ (reference sequence). Germline trimming cut 5 bases from V and 9 bases from J; bases unmatched to any gene: 7. The CDR3 is made up of 15 amino acids. The CDR3 protein is CASSLLAGGPGEQFF. CDR3 nucleotides: TGTGCCAGCAGCCTACTAGCGGGGGGGCCGGGTGAGCAGTTCTTC.

This clonotype was observed a few times. The J gene is TRBJ2-4, the V gene TRBV5-1; weak D call: TRBD2 (6 bases). The CDR3 is 17 residues long. Trimming left V 0 bases short and J 2 bases short, with 15 bases between. Germline V gene data show CDR1 as SGHRS and CDR2 as YFSETQ. The DNA for the CDR3 is TGCGCCAGCAGCTTGGTGGGAGGCCTGGTGCCCAAAAACATTCAGTACTTC. It encodes CASSLVGGLVPKNIQYF.

This rearrangement joins TRBV2 to TRBJ2-2, with 8 bases matching TRBD1. This CDR3 has 16 residues. Germline CDR1 is SNHLY and CDR2 is FYNNEI. Losses at the gene ends were 5 bases for V and 3 bases for J; bases not matched to a gene: 8. The DNA for the CDR3 is TGTGCCAGCAGTCCTGGACAGGGAGTATACACCGGGGAGCTGTTTTTT. Encoded protein: CASSPGQGVYTGELFF.

This clonotype was recorded a few times. CDR3 in amino acids: CSAPDRGNYGYTF. In DNA, the CDR3 is TGCAGTGCGCCGGACAGGGGGAACTATGGCTACACCTTC. This rearrangement joins TRBV20-1 to TRBJ1-2, with 10 nucleotides matching TRBD1. The CDR3 is 13 amino acids. V shed 6 bases and J 2 bases; nucleotides not matched to a gene: 3. CDR1 and CDR2 (germline): DFQATT, SNEGSKA (reference sequence).

This clonotype was counted only a few times. V is TRBV6-6 and J is TRBJ2-1; perhaps D is TRBD1 or TRBD2 (5 bases each). CDR1 and CDR2 (germline): MNHNY, SVGAGI (reference sequence). The CDR3 is 12 residues long. Trimming left V 10 bases short and J 4 bases short, with 11 bases between. CDR3 protein: CATRDAYNEQFF. As DNA, the CDR3 is TGTGCCACGAGGGACGCTTACAATGAGCAGTTCTTC.

This clonotype has only a few counts. V gene TRBV14 combines with J gene TRBJ2-5; tentative D call: TRBD1 (6 bases). Germline V gene sequence: CDR1 SGHDN, CDR2 FVKESK. CDR3 length: 14 residues. Between the trimmed V and J ends, which lost 1 base and 5 bases, there was a span of 11 bases. CDR3 region: CASSQVHRVETQYF. The CDR3 DNA sequence: TGTGCCAGCAGCCAAGTTCACAGGGTCGAGACCCAGTACTTC.

There are many counts of this clonotype. The genes are TRBV4-1 and TRBJ2-2, with TRBD2 matching 7 bases. V shed 3 bases, J shed 4 bases, and the junction held 11 bases outside the gene matches. CDR1 and CDR2 from the germline V gene are MGHRA and YSYEKL. CDR3 length equals 17 residues. The CDR3 DNA follows: TGCGCCAGCAGCCAGACGCGGGCGGCTAGCGGCACCGGGGAGCTGTTTTTT. This encodes CASSQTRAASGTGELFF.

The V and J genes are TRBV3-1 and TRBJ2-5, with 7 bases lining up with TRBD2. Germline lookup yields CDR1 LGHDT and CDR2 YNNKEL (reference sequence). V was clipped by 6 bases and J by 3 bases; unmatched bases: 4. The CDR3 sequence is 13 residues long. This CDR3 is CASRRTSEETQYF. CDR3 nucleotides: TGTGCCAGCAGAAGGACTAGTGAAGAGACCCAGTACTTC.

This clonotype was counted many times. The V call is TRBV24-1, the J call TRBJ2-7; 9 bases are a match to TRBD1. Per germline, CDR1 KGHDR and CDR2 SFDVKD. The CDR3 is 14 amino acids. Trimming at V came to 9 bases and at J to 3 bases, leaving 8 bases not matched to a gene. The CDR3 sequence: CATSTGGRNYEQYF. The CDR3 nucleotides are TGTGCCACCTCCACAGGGGGCCGAAACTACGAGCAGTACTTC.

This clonotype was counted only a few times. The V call is TRBV29-1, the J call TRBJ2-1; D may be TRBD1 or TRBD2 (6 bases each). V lost 3 bases to trimming and J lost 7 bases, with 16 bases between them. This CDR3 has 14 amino acids. Germline CDR1 SQVTM, CDR2 ANQGSEA. CDR3 sequence reads: CSVDRLGAGNEQFF. DNA for the CDR3: TGCAGCGTTGATCGCTTGGGGGCGGGGAATGAGCAGTTCTTC.

This clonotype was seen a handful of times. One end of the junction is discordant with germline, which a read error may explain. V and J are TRBV7-9 and TRBJ1-1, with 8 bases lining up with TRBD1. Germline values: CDR1 SEHNR, CDR2 FQNEAQ (reference sequence). The CDR3 contains 15 residues. In nucleotides, the CDR3 is TGTGCCACCAGCTCGAGGACAGGGTTAGACACTGAAGCTTTCTTT. Translating gives CATSSRTGLDTEAFF.